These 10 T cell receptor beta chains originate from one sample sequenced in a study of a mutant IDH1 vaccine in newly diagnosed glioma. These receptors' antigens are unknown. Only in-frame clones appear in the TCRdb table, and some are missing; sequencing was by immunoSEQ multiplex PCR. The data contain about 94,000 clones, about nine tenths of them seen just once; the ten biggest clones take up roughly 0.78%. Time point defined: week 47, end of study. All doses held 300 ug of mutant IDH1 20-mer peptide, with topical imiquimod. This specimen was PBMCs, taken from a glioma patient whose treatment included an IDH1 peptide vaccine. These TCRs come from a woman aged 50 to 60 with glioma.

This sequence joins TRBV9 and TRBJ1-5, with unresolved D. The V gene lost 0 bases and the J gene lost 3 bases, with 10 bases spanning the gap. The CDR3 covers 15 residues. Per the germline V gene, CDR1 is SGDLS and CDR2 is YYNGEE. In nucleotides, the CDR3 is TGTGCCAGCAGCGTAGAAGGAGGGTACAATCAGCCCCAGCATTTT. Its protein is CASSVEGGYNQPQHF.

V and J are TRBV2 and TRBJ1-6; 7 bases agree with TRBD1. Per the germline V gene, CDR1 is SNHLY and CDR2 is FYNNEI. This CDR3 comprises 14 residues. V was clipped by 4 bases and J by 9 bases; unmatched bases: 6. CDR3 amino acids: CASSGGQASSPLHF. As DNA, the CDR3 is TGTGCCAGCAGTGGCGGACAGGCGAGTTCACCCCTCCACTTT. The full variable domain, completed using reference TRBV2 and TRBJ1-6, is EPEVTQTPSHQVTQMGQEVILRCVPISNHLYFYWYRQILGQKVEFLVSFYNNEISEKSEIFDDQFSVERPDGSNFTLKIRSTKLEDSAMYFCASSGGQASSPLHFGNGTRLTVT.

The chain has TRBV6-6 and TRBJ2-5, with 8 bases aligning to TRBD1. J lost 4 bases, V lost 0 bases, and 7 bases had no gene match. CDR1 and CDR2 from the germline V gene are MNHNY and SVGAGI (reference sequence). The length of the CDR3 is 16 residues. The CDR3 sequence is CASSYSTGGLVETQYF. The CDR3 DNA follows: TGTGCCAGCAGTTACTCAACAGGGGGATTAGTAGAGACCCAGTACTTC.

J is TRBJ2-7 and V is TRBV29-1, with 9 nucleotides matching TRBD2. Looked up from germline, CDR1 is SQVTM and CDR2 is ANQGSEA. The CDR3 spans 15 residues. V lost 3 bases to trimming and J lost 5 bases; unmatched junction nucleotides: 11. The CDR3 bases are TGCAGCGTTGACGCGAATAGCGGGAGCCGCCACGAGCAGTACTTC. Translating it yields CSVDANSGSRHEQYF.

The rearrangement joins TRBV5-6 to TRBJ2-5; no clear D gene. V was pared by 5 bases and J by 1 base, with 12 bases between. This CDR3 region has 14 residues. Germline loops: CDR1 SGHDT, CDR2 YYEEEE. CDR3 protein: CASSYAGRQETQYF. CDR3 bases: TGTGCCAGCAGTTATGCCGGGCGCCAAGAGACCCAGTACTTC.

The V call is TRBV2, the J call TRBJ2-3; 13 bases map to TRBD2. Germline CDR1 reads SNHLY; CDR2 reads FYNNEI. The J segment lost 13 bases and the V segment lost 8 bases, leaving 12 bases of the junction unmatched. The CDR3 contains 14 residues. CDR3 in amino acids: CASGPGLAGSGEYF. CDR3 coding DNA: TGTGCCAGCGGACCGGGACTAGCGGGGAGTGGGGAGTATTTT.

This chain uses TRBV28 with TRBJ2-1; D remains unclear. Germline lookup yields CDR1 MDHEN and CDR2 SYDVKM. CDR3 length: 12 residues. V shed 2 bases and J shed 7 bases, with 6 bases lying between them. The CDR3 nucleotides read TGTGCCAGCAGTTTAGGAGCGAATGAGCAGTTCTTC. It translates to CASSLGANEQFF.

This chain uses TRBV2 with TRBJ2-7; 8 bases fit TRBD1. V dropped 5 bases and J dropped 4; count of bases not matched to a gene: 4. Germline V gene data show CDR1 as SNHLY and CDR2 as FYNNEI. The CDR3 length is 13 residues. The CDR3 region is CASSNRGWYEQYF. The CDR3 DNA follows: TGTGCCAGCAGTAACAGGGGGTGGTACGAGCAGTACTTC.

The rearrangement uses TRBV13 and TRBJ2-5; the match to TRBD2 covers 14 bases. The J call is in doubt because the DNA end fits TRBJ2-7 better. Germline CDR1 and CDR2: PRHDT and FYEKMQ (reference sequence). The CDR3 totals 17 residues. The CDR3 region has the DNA TGTGCCAGCAGCTCCAGGACTAGCGGGAGGCCCACCTACGAGCAGTACTTC. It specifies CASSSRTSGRPTYEQYF.

The CDR3 protein is CASSLITGSGANVLTF. CDR3 sequence (DNA): TGTGCCAGCAGTTTGATAACGGGCTCTGGGGCCAACGTCCTGACTTTC. This rearrangement joins TRBV27 to TRBJ2-6, with D uncertain. The CDR3 runs to 16 residues. Germline V gives CDR1 MNHEY, CDR2 SMNVEV (reference sequence). Trimming left V 3 bases short and J 0 bases short, with 9 bases between.